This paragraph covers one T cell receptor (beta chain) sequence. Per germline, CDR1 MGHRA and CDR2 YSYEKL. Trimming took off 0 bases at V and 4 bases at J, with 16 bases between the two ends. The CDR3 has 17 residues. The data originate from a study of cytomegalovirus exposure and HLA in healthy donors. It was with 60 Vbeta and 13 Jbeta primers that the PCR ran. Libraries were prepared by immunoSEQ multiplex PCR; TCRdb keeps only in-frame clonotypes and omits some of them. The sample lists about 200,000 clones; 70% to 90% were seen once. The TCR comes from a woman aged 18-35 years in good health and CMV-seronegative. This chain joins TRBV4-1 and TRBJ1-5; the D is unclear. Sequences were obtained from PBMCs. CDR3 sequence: CASSQDSTSVPNQPQHF. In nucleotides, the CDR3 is TGCGCCAGCAGCCAAGATTCCACGTCGGTTCCAAATCAGCCCCAGCATTTT.